Below, one T cell receptor beta chain is given with its context. Its antigen is still unknown. The data were obtained in a study of monozygotic twins with inflammatory bowel disease. Study-level findings and limits: No single strong signal or clonotype associated with IBD was supported. Twins with IBD had fewer clonotypes in common with others than healthy twins, particularly during disease activity.

Via template switching, UMIs carrying a 6-nucleotide sample barcode were introduced. From its re-call of the 5' RACE reads, TCRdb lists each CDR3 protein once, without DNA. This sample lists approximately 400,000 distinct CDR3 sequences; its ten largest clones have 2.4%. Germline-derived CDR1 and CDR2 are LGHDT and YNNKEL (reference sequence). This CDR3 spans 16 amino acids. The source of this sequence is a human donor with ulcerative colitis or Crohn's disease, or a healthy co-twin of an affected twin (not recorded which). This rearrangement joins TRBV3-1 to TRBJ2-1; as DNA is missing, the TRBD2 call by TCRdb cannot be tested. The sequenced material came from blood. The CDR3 reads CASSQAPTTAGGEQFF.